The T cell receptor (beta chain) described here comes from a study of blood T cell repertoires in COVID-19. Study details: Both acute and convalescent COVID-19 samples were obtained from the United States, Italy and Spain. PBMCs, B-cell-depleted T cells, or T cells provided the cDNA or gDNA that made up the material.

Under the authors' procedure: For nucleated cells, counts were estimated from reference gene primer amplification. This table comes from immunoSEQ multiplex PCR, and its TCRdb copy is limited to in-frame clones, with some not included. D and trimming come from the DNA, and the V and J calls and clone size come from that table. The table lists 440,000 or so clones, about nine tenths of them singletons. Patients of the Seattle cohort, enrolled during active infection, were followed longitudinally. The ends were cut back, 0 bases at V and 12 bases at J, with 12 bases in the middle. CDR1 and CDR2 (germline): KGHSH, LQKENI. This CDR3 is built from 13 residues.

Sequencing was done on a sample of peripheral blood. The sequence was collected from a middle-aged woman with COVID-19, enrolled during active disease. The V and J genes are TRBV18 and TRBJ2-1; D is perhaps TRBD1 (5 bases). The CDR3 protein is CASSPPSVGVQFF. Here the CDR3 DNA reads TGTGCCAGCTCACCACCGAGCGTAGGGGTGCAGTTCTTC. The full variable domain, its missing parts supplied by reference TRBV18 and TRBJ2-1, is NAGVMQNPRHLVRRRGQEARLRCSPMKGHSHVYWYRQLPEEGLKFMVYLQKENIIDESGMPKERFSAEFPKEGPSILRIQQVVRGDSAAYFCASSPPSVGVQFFGPGTRLTVL.